Sequencing of this T cell receptor beta chain was carried out in a study of liver allograft versus peripheral blood T cells. Overall study context: Recipients' peripheral blood served as the comparator for T cell receptor repertoires in transplanted livers.

In TCRdb, the reads were re-called with MiXCR into one record per CDR3 protein. This sample carries approximately 16,000 distinct CDR3 sequences, 22% of them seen once, and the ten largest clones take about 12%. In its sample, this clonotype was seen many times. Its target is unknown. Study-wide results and caveats: Liver allografts reportedly held T cell receptor repertoires unlike those in peripheral blood.

V shed 8 bases and J shed 0 bases, with 11 bases lying between them. Germline CDR1 and CDR2: LNHDA and SQIVND (reference sequence). The CDR3 extends over 14 amino acids. The chain combines TRBV19 with TRBJ1-3, with a possible D match to TRBD1 (5 bases). This TCR came from a human patient who had a liver transplant. The graft donor may have given rise to some T cells. The CDR3 region has the DNA TGTGCCAGTCAACAGGACCACTCTGGAAACACCATATATTTT. Translation gives CASQQDHSGNTIYF.